This paragraph reports one T cell receptor (beta chain). Its target is not known. This entry belongs to a study of shared clonotypes between healthy human individuals. Findings and limits, study-wide: Clonotype sharing across a handful of donors was observed for about 5.2% of naive CD4 clonotypes.

Germline V gene data show CDR1 as SGHRS and CDR2 as YFSETQ. Trimming left V 2 bases short and J 7 bases short, with 13 bases between. CDR3 length: 14 amino acids. Libraries were prepared by immunoSEQ multiplex PCR; TCRdb keeps only in-frame clonotypes and omits some of them. The sample carries approximately 87,000 clones, roughly three fifths recorded once. Sequencing was performed on memory CD8+ T cells sorted from blood. Documented subset: CD45RO+ cells pooled with CCR7-negative TemRA cells. This receptor was obtained from a man aged 25-40 years in good health. This chain joins TRBV5-1 and TRBJ2-1, with D unclear. The CDR3 reads CASSFTDPGNEQFF. The CDR3 DNA reads TGCGCCAGCAGCTTTACGGACCCTGGAAATGAGCAGTTCTTC. Based on the CDR3 plus reference TRBV5-1 and TRBJ2-1, the full variable domain is KAGVTQTPRYLIKTRGQQVTLSCSPISGHRSVSWYQQTPGQGLQFLFEYFSETQRNKGNFPGRFSGRQFSNSRSEMNVSTLELGDSALYLCASSFTDPGNEQFFGPGTRLTVL.